This TCR beta chain was sequenced for a study of T cells after yellow fever vaccination. Study-wide results and limits: Clones that expanded after primary vaccination mostly reappeared after the booster (roughly 95% CD4, about 89% CD8).

Ten or more counts support this clonotype. One entry per CDR3 protein, called by TCRdb with MiXCR from the 5' RACE reads. The sample carries around 30,000 distinct CDR3 sequences, approximately 6% recorded once. The clonotype was recovered from a man younger than 45 who received the YFV17D yellow fever vaccine. Material: PBMCs, either bulk or a sorted T-cell subset (CD4+, CD8+, memory, or dextramer-sorted; not recorded which), obtained on the day of the yellow fever booster vaccination.

For the CDR3, the DNA is TGTGCCAGCAGATTAAGACAGGCAGATACGCAGTATTTT. It encodes CASRLRQADTQYF. The chain is built from TRBV7-8 and TRBJ2-3, with a weak D call TRBD1 (6 bases). The CDR3 runs to 13 residues. From germline, CDR1 is SGHVS and CDR2 FQNEAQ. V lost 6 bases to trimming and J lost 4 bases, with 11 bases between them.